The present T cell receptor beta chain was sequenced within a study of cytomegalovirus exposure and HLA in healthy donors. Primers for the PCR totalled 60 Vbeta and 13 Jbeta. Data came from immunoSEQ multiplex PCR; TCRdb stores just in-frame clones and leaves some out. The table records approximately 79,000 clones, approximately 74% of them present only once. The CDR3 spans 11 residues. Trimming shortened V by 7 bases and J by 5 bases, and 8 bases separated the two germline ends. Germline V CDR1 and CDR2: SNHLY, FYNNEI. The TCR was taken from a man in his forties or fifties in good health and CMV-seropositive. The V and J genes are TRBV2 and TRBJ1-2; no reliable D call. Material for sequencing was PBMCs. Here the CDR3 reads CASNGGYGYTF. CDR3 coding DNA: TGTGCCAGCAACGGAGGGTATGGCTACACCTTC.